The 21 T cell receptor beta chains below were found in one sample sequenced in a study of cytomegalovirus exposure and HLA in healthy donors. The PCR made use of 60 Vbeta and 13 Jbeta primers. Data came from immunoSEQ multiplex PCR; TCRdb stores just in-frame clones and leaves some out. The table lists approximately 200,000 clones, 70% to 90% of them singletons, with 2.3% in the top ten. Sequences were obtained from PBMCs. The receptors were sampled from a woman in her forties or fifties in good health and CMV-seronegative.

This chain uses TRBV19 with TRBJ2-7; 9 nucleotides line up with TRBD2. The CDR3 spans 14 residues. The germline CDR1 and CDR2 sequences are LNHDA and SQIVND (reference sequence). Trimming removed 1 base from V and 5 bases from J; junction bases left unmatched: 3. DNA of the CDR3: TGTGCCAGTAGTATAGTAGCGGGAGACCACGAGCAGTACTTC. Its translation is CASSIVAGDHEQYF.

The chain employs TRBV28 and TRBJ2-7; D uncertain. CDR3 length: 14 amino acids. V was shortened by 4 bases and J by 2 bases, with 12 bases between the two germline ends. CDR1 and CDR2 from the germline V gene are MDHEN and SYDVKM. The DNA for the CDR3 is TGTGCCAGCAGTTCCTCCGGGTCAACCTACGAGCAGTACTTC. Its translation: CASSSSGSTYEQYF.

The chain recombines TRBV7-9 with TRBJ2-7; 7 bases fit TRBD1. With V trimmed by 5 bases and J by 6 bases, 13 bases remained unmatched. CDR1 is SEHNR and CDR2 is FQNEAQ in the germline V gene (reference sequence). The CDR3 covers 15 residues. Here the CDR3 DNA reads TGTGCCAGCAGCCCCCGCCAGAGGGGGCGGGTCGAGCAGTACTTC. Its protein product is CASSPRQRGRVEQYF.

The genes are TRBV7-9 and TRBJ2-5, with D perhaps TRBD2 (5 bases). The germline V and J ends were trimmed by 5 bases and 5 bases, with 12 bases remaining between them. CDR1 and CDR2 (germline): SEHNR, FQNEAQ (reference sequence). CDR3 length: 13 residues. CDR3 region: CASSPPGMETQYF. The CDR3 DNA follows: TGTGCCAGCAGCCCGCCGGGGATGGAGACCCAGTACTTC.

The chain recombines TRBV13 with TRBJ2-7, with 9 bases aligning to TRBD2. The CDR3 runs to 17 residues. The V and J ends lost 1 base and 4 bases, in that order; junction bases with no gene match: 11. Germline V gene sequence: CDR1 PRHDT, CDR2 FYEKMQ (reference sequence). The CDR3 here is CASSLELSSGRRYEQYF. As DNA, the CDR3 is TGTGCCAGCAGCTTAGAATTGAGTAGCGGGAGACGGTACGAGCAGTACTTC.

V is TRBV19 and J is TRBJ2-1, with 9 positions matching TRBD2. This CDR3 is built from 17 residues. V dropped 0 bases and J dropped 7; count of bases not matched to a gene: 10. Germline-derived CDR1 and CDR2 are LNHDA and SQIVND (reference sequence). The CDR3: CASSIERGGLAPNEQFF. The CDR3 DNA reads TGTGCCAGTAGTATAGAGAGAGGGGGACTAGCTCCTAATGAGCAGTTCTTC. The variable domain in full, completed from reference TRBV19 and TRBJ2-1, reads DGGITQSPKYLFRKEGQNVTLSCEQNLNHDAMYWYRQDPGQGLRLIYYSQIVNDFQKGDIAEGYSVSREKKESFPLTVTSAQKNPTAFYLCASSIERGGLAPNEQFFGPGTRLTVL.

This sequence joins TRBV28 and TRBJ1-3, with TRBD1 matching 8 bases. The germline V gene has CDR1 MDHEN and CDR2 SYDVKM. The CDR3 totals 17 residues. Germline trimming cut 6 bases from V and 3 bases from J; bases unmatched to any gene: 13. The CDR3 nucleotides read TGTGCCAGCAGCTCTTCTCCAGGGGGCGAATATGGAAACACCATATATTTT. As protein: CASSSSPGGEYGNTIYF.

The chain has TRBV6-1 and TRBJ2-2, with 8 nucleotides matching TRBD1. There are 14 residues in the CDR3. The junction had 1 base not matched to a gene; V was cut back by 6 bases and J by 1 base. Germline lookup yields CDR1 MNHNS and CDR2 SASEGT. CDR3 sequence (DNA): TGTGCCAGCAGGGACAGGGAGAACACCGGGGAGCTGTTTTTT. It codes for CASRDRENTGELFF.

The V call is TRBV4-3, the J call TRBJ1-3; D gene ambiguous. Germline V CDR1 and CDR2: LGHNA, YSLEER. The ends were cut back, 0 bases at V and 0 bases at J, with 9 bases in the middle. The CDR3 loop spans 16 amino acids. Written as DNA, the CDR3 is TGCGCCAGCAGCCAAGATGTGAGGGCCTCTGGAAACACCATATATTTT. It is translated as CASSQDVRASGNTIYF.

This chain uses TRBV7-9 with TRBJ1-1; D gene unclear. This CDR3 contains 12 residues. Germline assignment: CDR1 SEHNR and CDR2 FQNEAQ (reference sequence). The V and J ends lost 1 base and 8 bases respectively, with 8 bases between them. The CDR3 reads CASSLGVSEAFF. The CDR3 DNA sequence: TGTGCCAGCAGCTTAGGAGTGAGCGAAGCTTTCTTT.

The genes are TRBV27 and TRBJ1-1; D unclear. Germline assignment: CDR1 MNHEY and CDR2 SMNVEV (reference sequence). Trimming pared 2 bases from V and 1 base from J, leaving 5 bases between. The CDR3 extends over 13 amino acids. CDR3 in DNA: TGTGCCAGCAGTTTAAAACAGAACACTGAAGCTTTCTTT. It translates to CASSLKQNTEAFF.

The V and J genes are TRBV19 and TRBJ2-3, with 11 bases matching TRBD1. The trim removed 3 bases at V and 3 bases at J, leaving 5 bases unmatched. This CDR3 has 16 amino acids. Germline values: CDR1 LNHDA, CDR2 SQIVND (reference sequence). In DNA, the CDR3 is TGTGCCAGTAGTATGGCCGGGACAGGGGGAACAGATACGCAGTATTTT. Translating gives CASSMAGTGGTDTQYF.

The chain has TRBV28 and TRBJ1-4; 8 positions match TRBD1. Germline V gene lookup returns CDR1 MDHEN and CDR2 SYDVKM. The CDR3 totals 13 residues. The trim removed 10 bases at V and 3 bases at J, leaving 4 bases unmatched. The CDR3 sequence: CATLQGANEKLFF. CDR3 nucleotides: TGTGCCACCCTACAGGGGGCTAATGAAAAACTGTTTTTT.

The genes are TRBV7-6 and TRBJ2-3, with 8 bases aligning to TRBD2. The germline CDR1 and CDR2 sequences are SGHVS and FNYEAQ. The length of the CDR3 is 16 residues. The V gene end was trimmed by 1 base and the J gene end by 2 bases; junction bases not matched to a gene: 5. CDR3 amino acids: CASSLGSGTYTDTQYF. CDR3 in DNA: TGTGCCAGCAGCTTAGGTAGCGGGACTTACACAGATACGCAGTATTTT.

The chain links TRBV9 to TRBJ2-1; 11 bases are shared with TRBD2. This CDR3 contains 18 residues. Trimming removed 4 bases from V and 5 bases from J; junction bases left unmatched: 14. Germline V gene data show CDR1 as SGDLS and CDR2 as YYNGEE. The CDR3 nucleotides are TGTGCCAGCAGCCGTGAGGCGCCGAAGACTAGCGGGAACAATGAGCAGTTCTTC. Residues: CASSREAPKTSGNNEQFF.

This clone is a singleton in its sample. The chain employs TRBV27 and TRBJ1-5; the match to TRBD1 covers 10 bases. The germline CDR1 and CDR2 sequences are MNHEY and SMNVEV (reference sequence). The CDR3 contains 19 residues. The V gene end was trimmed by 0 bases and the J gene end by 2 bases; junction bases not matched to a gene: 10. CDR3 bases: TGTGCCAGCAGTTTATCTGGACAGGGGGGCCCCCTAGGCAATCAGCCCCAGCATTTT. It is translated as CASSLSGQGGPLGNQPQHF.

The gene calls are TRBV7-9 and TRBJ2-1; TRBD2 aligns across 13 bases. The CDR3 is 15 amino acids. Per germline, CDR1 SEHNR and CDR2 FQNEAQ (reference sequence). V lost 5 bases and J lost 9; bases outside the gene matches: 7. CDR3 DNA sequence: TGTGCCAGCAGCCCGGGACTAGCGGGAACCCCTGAGCAGTTCTTC. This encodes CASSPGLAGTPEQFF.

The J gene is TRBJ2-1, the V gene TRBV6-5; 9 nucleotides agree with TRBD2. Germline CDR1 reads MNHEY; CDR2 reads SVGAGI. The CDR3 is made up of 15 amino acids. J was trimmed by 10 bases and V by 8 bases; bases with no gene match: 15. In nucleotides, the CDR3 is TGTGCCAGCTACGCCTCAGGGCTAGCGGGACACGAGCAGTTCTTC. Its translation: CASYASGLAGHEQFF.

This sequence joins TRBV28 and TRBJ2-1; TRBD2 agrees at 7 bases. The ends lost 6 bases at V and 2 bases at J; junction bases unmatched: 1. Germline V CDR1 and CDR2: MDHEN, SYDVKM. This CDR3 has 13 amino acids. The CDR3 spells CASSGRPYNEQFF. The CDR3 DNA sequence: TGTGCCAGCAGCGGGAGGCCCTACAATGAGCAGTTCTTC. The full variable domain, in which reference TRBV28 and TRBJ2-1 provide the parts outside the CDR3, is DVKVTQSSRYLVKRTGEKVFLECVQDMDHENMFWYRQDPGLGLRLIYFSYDVKMKEKGDIPEGYSVSREKKERFSLILESASTNQTSMYLCASSGRPYNEQFFGPGTRLTVL.

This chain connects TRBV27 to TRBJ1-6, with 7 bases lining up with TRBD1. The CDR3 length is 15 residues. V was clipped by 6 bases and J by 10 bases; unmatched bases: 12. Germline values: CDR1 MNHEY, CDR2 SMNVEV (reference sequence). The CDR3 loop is CASSRGTVEESPLHF. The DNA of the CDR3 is TGTGCCAGCAGCCGGGGGACAGTTGAGGAGTCACCCCTCCACTTT.

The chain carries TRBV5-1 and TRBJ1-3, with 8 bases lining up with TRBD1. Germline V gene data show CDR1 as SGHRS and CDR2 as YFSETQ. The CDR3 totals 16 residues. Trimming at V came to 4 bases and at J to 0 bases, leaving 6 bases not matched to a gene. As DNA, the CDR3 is TGCGCCAGCAGCATACAGGGGGATCTCTCTGGAAACACCATATATTTT. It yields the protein CASSIQGDLSGNTIYF.